Below are 8 T cell receptor beta chains sequenced from a single sample in a study of shared clonotypes between healthy human individuals. Produced via immunoSEQ multiplex PCR; TCRdb's table is partial and in-frame only. This sample yields some 2,400,000 clones, of which around 95% are seen a single time; approximately 0.13% belongs to the top ten. The sample taken for sequencing was naive CD4+ T cells sorted from blood. As to subset: CD45RA+ positively selected. These receptors all stem from a man between 18 and 29 years old in good health.

The chain employs TRBV28 and TRBJ2-7; 8 bases map to TRBD1. CDR3 length: 15 residues. The V gene's germline CDR1 is MDHEN and CDR2 SYDVKM. The trim removed 6 bases at V and 5 bases at J, leaving 12 bases unmatched. The CDR3 region has the DNA TGTGCCAGCAGGGGACAGGTTTTTACCGACGACGAGCAGTACTTC. Its translation is CASRGQVFTDDEQYF.

V usage is TRBV7-2 and J usage is TRBJ2-7; 9 bases match TRBD1. The germline gives CDR1 SGHTA, CDR2 FQGNSA. Trimming removed 6 bases from V and 2 bases from J; junction bases left unmatched: 8. The CDR3 covers 15 residues. Here the CDR3 reads CASSYGQGMAYEQYF. CDR3 in DNA: TGTGCCAGCAGTTATGGACAGGGGATGGCCTACGAGCAGTACTTC.

V usage is TRBV5-4 and J usage is TRBJ2-1, with TRBD2 identical over 10 bases. Germline lookup yields CDR1 SGHNT and CDR2 YYREEE (reference sequence). The ends lost 5 bases at V and 4 bases at J; junction bases unmatched: 9. The length of the CDR3 is 16 residues. For the CDR3, the DNA is TGTGCCAGCAGGGGGAGACTAGCGGGTAAATACAATGAGCAGTTCTTC. Translated: CASRGRLAGKYNEQFF.

V gene TRBV11-3 combines with J gene TRBJ2-3; D assignment may be TRBD1 or TRBD2 (5 bases each). Germline V CDR1 and CDR2: SGHNT, YENEEA. The CDR3 spans 17 residues. V gave up 5 bases and J gave up 11 bases, with 29 bases separating them. CDR3: CASSEIDVGGYGGGQYF. The CDR3 region has the DNA TGTGCCAGCAGCGAGATAGATGTTGGGGGTTACGGCGGTGGGCAGTATTTT.

The chain is built from TRBV27 and TRBJ2-5; 11 nucleotides match TRBD2. The CDR3 totals 15 residues. V trimming: 7 bases; J trimming: 5 bases; junction bases outside the gene matches: 9. Germline assignment: CDR1 MNHEY and CDR2 SMNVEV (reference sequence). The CDR3: CASKPSSGRRETQYF. The CDR3 DNA sequence: TGTGCCAGCAAACCCTCTAGCGGGAGGAGGGAGACCCAGTACTTC.

For this clone: Different DNA sequences within this sample yield the same CDR3. The chain joins TRBV7-2 to TRBJ1-1, with 9 bases fitting TRBD1. The trim removed 4 bases at V and 2 bases at J, leaving 2 bases unmatched. This CDR3 contains 14 residues. Per the germline V gene, CDR1 is SGHTA and CDR2 is FQGNSA. CDR3 nucleotides: TGTGCCAGCAGCTCGGGACAGGGAAACACTGAAGCTTTCTTT. Its protein product is CASSSGQGNTEAFF. The whole variable domain, remainder taken from reference TRBV7-2 and TRBJ1-1, is GAGVSQSPSNKVTEKGKDVELRCDPISGHTALYWYRQSLGQGLEFLIYFQGNSAPDKSGLPSDRFSAERTGGSVSTLTIQRTQQEDSAVYLCASSSGQGNTEAFFGQGTRLTVV.

This clone was seen once. This chain joins TRBV9 and TRBJ1-2; 10 bases map to TRBD1. V lost 4 bases and J lost 6; bases outside the gene matches: 3. The germline V gene has CDR1 SGDLS and CDR2 YYNGEE. This CDR3 has 13 residues. The CDR3 nucleotides read TGTGCCAGCAGCCTTGGGACAGGGGATGGCTACACCTTC. Protein: CASSLGTGDGYTF.

The chain couples TRBV27 to TRBJ1-2; unclear D gene. Germline V CDR1 and CDR2: MNHEY, SMNVEV (reference sequence). The V gene lost 2 bases and the J gene lost 0 bases, with 10 bases spanning the gap. The CDR3 loop spans 15 amino acids. Here the CDR3 reads CASSLRLSANYGYTF. CDR3 bases: TGTGCCAGCAGTTTACGGCTTTCAGCTAACTATGGCTACACCTTC.